This TCR beta chain was captured in a study of blood T cell repertoires in COVID-19. Assay used: immunoSEQ multiplex PCR; TCRdb lists only in-frame clones, some missing. The sample has 450,000 to 500,000 clones, 87% seen once; the top ten hold 0.7%. Donors in Cohort 3 counted as recovered after two negative PCRs, clearance, or symptom resolution. Germline V gene data show CDR1 as MNHEY and CDR2 as SMNVEV (reference sequence). Trimming took 11 bases from V and 3 from J, leaving 17 bases between them. The CDR3 is made up of 13 amino acids. The sequenced sample consisted of PBMCs or T cells enriched from blood (not recorded which). This clonotype originated in a woman younger than 30 who had recovered from COVID-19. The V call is TRBV27, the J call TRBJ2-7; D is ambiguous. The CDR3 nucleotides read TGTGCCCGGTCGAGAGGTACTGACTACGAGCAGTACTTC. Residues: CARSRGTDYEQYF.